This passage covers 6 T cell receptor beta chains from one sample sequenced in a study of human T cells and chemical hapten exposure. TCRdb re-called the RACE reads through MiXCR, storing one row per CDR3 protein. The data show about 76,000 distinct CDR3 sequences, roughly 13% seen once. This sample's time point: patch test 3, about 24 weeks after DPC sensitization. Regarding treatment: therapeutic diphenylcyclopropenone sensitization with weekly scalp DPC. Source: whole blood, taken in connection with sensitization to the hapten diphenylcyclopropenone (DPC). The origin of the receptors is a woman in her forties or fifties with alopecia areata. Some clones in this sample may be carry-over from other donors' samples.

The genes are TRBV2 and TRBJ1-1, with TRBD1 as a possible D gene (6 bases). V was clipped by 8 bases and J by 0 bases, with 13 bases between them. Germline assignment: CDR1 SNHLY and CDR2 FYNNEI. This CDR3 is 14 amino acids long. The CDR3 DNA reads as TGTGCCAGCGGGGACACACGGATGAACACTGAAGCTTTCTTT. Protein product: CASGDTRMNTEAFF. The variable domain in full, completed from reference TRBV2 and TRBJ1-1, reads EPEVTQTPSHQVTQMGQEVILRCVPISNHLYFYWYRQILGQKVEFLVSFYNNEISEKSEIFDDQFSVERPDGSNFTLKIRSTKLEDSAMYFCASGDTRMNTEAFFGQGTRLTVV.

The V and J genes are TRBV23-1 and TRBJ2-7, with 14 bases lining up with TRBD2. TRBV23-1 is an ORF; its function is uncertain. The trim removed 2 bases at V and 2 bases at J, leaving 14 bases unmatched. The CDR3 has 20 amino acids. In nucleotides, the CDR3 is TGCGCCAGCAGTCAACCCACAGGAGGACTAGCGGGAGGTTCCCCCTACGAGCAGTACTTC. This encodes CASSQPTGGLAGGSPYEQYF.

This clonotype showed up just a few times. This chain's CDR3 is CASSGTGGKLFF. The CDR3, as DNA: TGTGCCAGTTCCGGGACAGGGGGAAAACTGTTTTTT. V usage is TRBV3-1 and J usage is TRBJ1-4, with 11 bases identical to TRBD1. CDR1 and CDR2 (germline): LGHDT, YNNKEL (reference sequence). The trim removed 9 bases at V and 10 bases at J, leaving 4 bases unmatched. The CDR3 is 12 amino acids.

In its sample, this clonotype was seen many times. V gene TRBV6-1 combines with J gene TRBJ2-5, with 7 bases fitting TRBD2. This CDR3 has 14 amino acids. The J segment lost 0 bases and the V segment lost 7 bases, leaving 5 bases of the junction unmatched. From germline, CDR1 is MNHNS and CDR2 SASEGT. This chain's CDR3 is CASNFGRYQETQYF. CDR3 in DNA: TGTGCCAGCAACTTCGGGAGGTACCAAGAGACCCAGTACTTC.

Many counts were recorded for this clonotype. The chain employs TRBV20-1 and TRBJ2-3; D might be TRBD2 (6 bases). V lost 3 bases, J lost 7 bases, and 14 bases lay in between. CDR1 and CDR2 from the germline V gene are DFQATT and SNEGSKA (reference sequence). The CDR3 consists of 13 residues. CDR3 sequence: CSASVGSRNTQYF. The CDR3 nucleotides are TGCAGTGCTAGTGTCGGGAGCCGAAATACGCAGTATTTT.

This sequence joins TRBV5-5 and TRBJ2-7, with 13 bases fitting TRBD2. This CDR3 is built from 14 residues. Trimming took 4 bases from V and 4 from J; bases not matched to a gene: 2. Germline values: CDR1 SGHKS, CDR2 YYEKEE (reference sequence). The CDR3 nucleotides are TGTGCCAGCAGCCAGACTAGCGGGAGGTACGAGCAGTACTTC. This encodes CASSQTSGRYEQYF.